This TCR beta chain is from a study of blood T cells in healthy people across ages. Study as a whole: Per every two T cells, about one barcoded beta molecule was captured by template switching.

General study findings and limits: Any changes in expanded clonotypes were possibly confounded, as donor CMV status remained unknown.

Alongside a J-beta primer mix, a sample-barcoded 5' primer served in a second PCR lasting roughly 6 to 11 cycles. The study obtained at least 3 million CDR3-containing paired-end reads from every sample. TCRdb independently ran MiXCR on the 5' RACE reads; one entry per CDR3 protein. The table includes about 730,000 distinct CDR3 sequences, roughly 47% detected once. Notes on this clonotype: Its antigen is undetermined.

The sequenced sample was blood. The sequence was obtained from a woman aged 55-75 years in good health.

CDR3 DNA sequence: TGCAGTGCCACCGGGACGGGGGTTTCACCCCTCCACTTT. Amino acids: CSATGTGVSPLHF. The rearrangement links TRBV20-1 to TRBJ1-6, with a possible D match to TRBD1 (5 bases). CDR1 and CDR2 (germline): DFQATT, SNEGSKA (reference sequence). Trimming left V 6 bases short and J 9 bases short, with 15 bases between. This CDR3 spans 13 amino acids.